The 20 T cell receptor beta chains given below trace back to one sample, sequenced in a study of early T cells in non-severe SARS-CoV-2 infection. MiXCR, applied by TCRdb to the 5' RACE reads, yields one record per CDR3 protein. The data hold 100,000 to 120,000 distinct CDR3 sequences, with 10% to 15% observed a single time. The sample consisted of whole blood, taken at baseline. The source is an adult who was a healthcare worker with PCR-confirmed SARS-CoV-2 infection or an uninfected control (not recorded which).

This clonotype showed up many times. The V gene is TRBV5-1, the J gene TRBJ2-5, with 10 positions matching TRBD1. The trim removed 2 bases at V and 5 bases at J, leaving 6 bases unmatched. Per germline, CDR1 SGHRS and CDR2 YFSETQ. This CDR3 contains 15 residues. DNA for the CDR3: TGCGCCAGCAGCTTCCGGACAGGGGGAGTGGAGACCCAGTACTTC. This gives the protein CASSFRTGGVETQYF.

The chain links TRBV3-1 to TRBJ2-6; D is ambiguous. The germline CDR1 and CDR2 sequences are LGHDT and YNNKEL (reference sequence). V lost 4 bases, J lost 1 base, and 17 bases lay in between. The CDR3 covers 18 residues. DNA for the CDR3: TGTGCCAGCAGCCGAAGGTCACCCACGGAGTCTGGGGCCAACGTCCTGACTTTC. Its translation is CASSRRSPTESGANVLTF.

V and J are TRBV18 and TRBJ2-1; D is tentatively TRBD1 or TRBD2 (6 bases each). Trimming stripped 2 bases from V and 3 bases from J, with 14 bases between. Looked up from germline, CDR1 is KGHSH and CDR2 is LQKENI. CDR3 length: 16 residues. The CDR3 sequence: CASSPSSRGGYNEQFF. The DNA for the CDR3 is TGTGCCAGCTCACCATCATCCAGGGGAGGCTACAATGAGCAGTTCTTC.

This clonotype was observed a few times. The CDR3 spells CASSFRTGSYGYTF. The CDR3 DNA is TGCGCCAGCAGCTTCCGGACAGGCAGCTATGGCTACACCTTC. The rearrangement uses TRBV5-1 and TRBJ1-2; 7 bases line up with TRBD1. V lost 2 bases, J lost 4 bases, and 5 bases stayed unmatched. Germline V gene sequence: CDR1 SGHRS, CDR2 YFSETQ. The CDR3 has 14 residues.

The V call is TRBV28, the J call TRBJ2-5; weak D call: TRBD2 (5 bases). The CDR3 spans 16 residues. The V and J ends lost 4 bases and 1 base respectively, with 16 bases between them. Germline CDR1 reads MDHEN; CDR2 reads SYDVKM. The CDR3 here is CASSSPGIKGQETQYF. The CDR3 nucleotides are TGTGCCAGCAGTTCCCCCGGGATAAAGGGCCAAGAGACCCAGTACTTC. The whole variable domain, remainder taken from reference TRBV28 and TRBJ2-5, is DVKVTQSSRYLVKRTGEKVFLECVQDMDHENMFWYRQDPGLGLRLIYFSYDVKMKEKGDIPEGYSVSREKKERFSLILESASTNQTSMYLCASSSPGIKGQETQYFGPGTRLLVL.

This clonotype was seen only a few times. The V gene is TRBV6-1, the J gene TRBJ1-5, with no clear D. The V and J ends lost 2 bases and 0 bases respectively, with 8 bases between them. CDR3 length equals 15 residues. Germline V gene data show CDR1 as MNHNS and CDR2 as SASEGT. The CDR3, as DNA: TGTGCCAGCAGTGAAAAGAGGGATAGCAATCAGCCCCAGCATTTT. As protein: CASSEKRDSNQPQHF.

The chain employs TRBV29-1 and TRBJ1-2; the match to TRBD1 covers 9 bases. V was pared by 6 bases and J by 2 bases, with 10 bases of the junction left unmatched. Germline V gives CDR1 SQVTM, CDR2 ANQGSEA. CDR3 length: 15 amino acids. Here the CDR3 reads CSVGEGTGPNYGYTF. The CDR3 DNA follows: TGCAGCGTCGGGGAAGGGACAGGGCCCAACTATGGCTACACCTTC.

The rearrangement joins TRBV2 to TRBJ1-6, with TRBD1 as a possible D gene (6 bases). The CDR3 length is 13 residues. The V and J ends lost 7 bases and 8 bases respectively, with 12 bases between them. From germline, CDR1 is SNHLY and CDR2 FYNNEI. The CDR3 loop is CASKTGHYSPLHF. In nucleotides, the CDR3 is TGTGCCAGCAAGACGGGACATTATTCACCCCTCCACTTT.

The sample holds a few counts of this clonotype. This sequence joins TRBV5-1 and TRBJ2-5; a weak D match, TRBD2 (6 bases). The V end lost 4 bases, the J end lost 10 bases, and 14 bases lay between the germline ends. CDR3 length: 12 amino acids. Germline values: CDR1 SGHRS, CDR2 YFSETQ. CDR3 bases: TGCGCCAGCAGCAGGGACTTCGGGGACCAGTACTTC. Its protein is CASSRDFGDQYF.

The rearrangement joins TRBV12-3 or TRBV12-4 to TRBJ1-3, with D uncertain. This CDR3 spans 11 amino acids. V was shortened by 3 bases and J by 7 bases, with 4 bases between the two germline ends. This CDR3 reads CASSLWNTIYF. For the CDR3, the DNA is TGTGCCAGCAGTTTGTGGAACACCATATATTTT.

This clonotype was seen only a few times. V and J are TRBV28 and TRBJ1-6; D uncertain. Looked up from germline, CDR1 is MDHEN and CDR2 is SYDVKM. The CDR3 length is 13 residues. V dropped 6 bases and J dropped 9 bases, with 12 bases sitting between them. The DNA of the CDR3 is TGTGCCAGCAGCCCTTACCTTCGTTCACCCCTCCACTTT. This codes for CASSPYLRSPLHF.

In its sample, this clonotype was seen a few times. The V and J genes are TRBV7-9 and TRBJ1-1; D gene uncertain. Trimming removed 2 bases from V and 5 bases from J, with 6 bases in between. This CDR3 spans 12 amino acids. Germline loops: CDR1 SEHNR, CDR2 FQNEAQ (reference sequence). The CDR3 region is CASSLSETEAFF. The CDR3 DNA reads as TGTGCCAGCAGCTTAAGTGAGACTGAAGCTTTCTTT.

This rearrangement joins TRBV5-5 to TRBJ1-2, with TRBD1 matching over 10 bases. CDR3 size: 15 residues. Trimming took 0 bases from V and 4 from J; bases not matched to a gene: 3. CDR1 and CDR2 from the germline V gene are SGHKS and YYEKEE (reference sequence). CDR3 residues: CASSLGTGGFYGYTF. DNA for the CDR3: TGTGCCAGCAGCTTGGGGACAGGGGGATTCTATGGCTACACCTTC.

This clonotype was observed at least ten times. V usage is TRBV5-5 and J usage is TRBJ2-1, with D tentatively TRBD2 (5 bases). The germline V and J ends were trimmed by 2 bases and 3 bases, with 9 bases remaining between them. Per germline, CDR1 SGHKS and CDR2 YYEKEE (reference sequence). CDR3 length equals 14 residues. This chain's CDR3 is CASSLDYLYNEQFF. The CDR3 DNA follows: TGTGCCAGCAGCTTAGACTACCTCTACAATGAGCAGTTCTTC.

Many counts were recorded for this clonotype. The chain recombines TRBV18 with TRBJ1-1, with unresolved D. Trimming pared 3 bases from V and 3 bases from J, leaving 14 bases between. Germline V gene lookup returns CDR1 KGHSH and CDR2 LQKENI. The CDR3 spans 15 residues. CDR3 in amino acids: CASSPAWGGYTEAFF. Here the CDR3 DNA reads TGTGCCAGCTCACCTGCTTGGGGAGGCTACACTGAAGCTTTCTTT.

V and J are TRBV10-3 and TRBJ2-5; D unresolved. V was cut by 2 bases and J by 1 base, with 8 bases left in between. CDR1 and CDR2 from the germline V gene are ENHRY and SYGVKD. The CDR3 length is 14 residues. The CDR3 sequence is CAISEREFQETQYF. Written as DNA, the CDR3 is TGTGCCATCAGTGAGAGGGAATTCCAAGAGACCCAGTACTTC.

This clonotype was counted a few times. This chain links TRBV18 with TRBJ1-2; possibly TRBD1 for D (5 bases). This CDR3 contains 15 residues. The V end lost 0 bases, the J end lost 8 bases, and 16 bases lay between the germline ends. CDR1 is KGHSH and CDR2 is LQKENI in the germline V gene. The CDR3 protein is CASSPPESKGTGYTF. The CDR3 DNA sequence: TGTGCCAGCTCACCACCGGAATCCAAGGGGACCGGCTACACCTTC. Combining the CDR3 with reference TRBV18 and TRBJ1-2 gives the whole variable domain NAGVMQNPRHLVRRRGQEARLRCSPMKGHSHVYWYRQLPEEGLKFMVYLQKENIIDESGMPKERFSAEFPKEGPSILRIQQVVRGDSAAYFCASSPPESKGTGYTFGSGTRLTVV.

This clonotype was detected only a few times. V and J are TRBV12-3 or TRBV12-4 and TRBJ1-2; D is possibly TRBD1 (6 bases). This CDR3 has 14 residues. V was shortened by 4 bases and J by 5 bases, with 14 bases between the two germline ends. CDR3 sequence (DNA): TGTGCCAGCAGTTCGGCCAGGGGACCTTATGGCTACACCTTC. Its protein product is CASSSARGPYGYTF.

V usage is TRBV7-9 and J usage is TRBJ2-1; possible D gene TRBD1, 6 bases. The CDR3 contains 13 residues. The germline V gene encodes CDR1 SEHNR and CDR2 FQNEAQ (reference sequence). V was shortened by 4 bases and J by 14 bases, with 18 bases between the two germline ends. CDR3 sequence: CASSSDSYIREFF. CDR3 nucleotide sequence: TGTGCCAGCAGCTCGGACAGCTATATACGGGAGTTCTTC.

This clonotype was counted at least ten times. The genes are TRBV6-2 or TRBV6-3 and TRBJ1-1; D gene ambiguous. Trimming took 4 bases from V and 4 from J, leaving 13 bases between them. CDR1 MNHEY and CDR2 SVGEGT come from the germline V gene. The CDR3 is 14 amino acids. The CDR3 spells CASSSSLKGTEAFF. Written as DNA, the CDR3 is TGTGCCAGCAGTTCCAGTCTGAAGGGCACTGAAGCTTTCTTT.